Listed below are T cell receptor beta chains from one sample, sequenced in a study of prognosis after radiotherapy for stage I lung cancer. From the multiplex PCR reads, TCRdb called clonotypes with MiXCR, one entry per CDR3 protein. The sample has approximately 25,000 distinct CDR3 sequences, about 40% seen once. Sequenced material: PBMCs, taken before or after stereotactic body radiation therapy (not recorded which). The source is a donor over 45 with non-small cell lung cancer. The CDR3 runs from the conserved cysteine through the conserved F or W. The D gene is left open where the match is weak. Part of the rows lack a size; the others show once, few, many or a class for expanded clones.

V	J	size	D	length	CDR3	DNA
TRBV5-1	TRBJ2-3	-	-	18	CASSLAWVAGTYTDTQYF	TGCGCCAGCAGCTTGGCCTGGGTGGCCGGGACCTACACAGATACGCAGTATTTT
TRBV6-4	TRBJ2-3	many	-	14	CASSDSVGTDTQYF	TGTGCCAGCAGTGACTCTGTGGGTACAGATACGCAGTATTTT
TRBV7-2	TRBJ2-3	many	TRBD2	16	CASRRPGLAGPDTQYF	TGTGCCAGCAGACGGCCGGGACTAGCGGGCCCAGATACGCAGTATTTT
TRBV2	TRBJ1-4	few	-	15	CASMSGRTTNEKLFF	TGTGCCAGCATGAGCGGACGGACAACTAATGAAAAACTGTTTTTT
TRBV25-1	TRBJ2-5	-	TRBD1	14	CASSASPGQGNQYF	TGTGCCAGCAGTGCGTCACCGGGACAGGGTAACCAGTACTTC
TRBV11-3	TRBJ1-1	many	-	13	CASSSGLSSEAFF	TGTGCCAGCAGTTCCGGCCTCTCCTCTGAAGCTTTCTTT
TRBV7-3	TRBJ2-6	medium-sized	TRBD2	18	CASSPRLAGRSGANVLTF	TGTGCCAGCAGCCCCCGACTAGCGGGACGCTCTGGGGCCAACGTCCTGACTTTC
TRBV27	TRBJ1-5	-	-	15	CASIRDGTSNQPQHF	TGTGCCAGCATACGTGACGGAACGAGCAATCAGCCCCAGCATTTT
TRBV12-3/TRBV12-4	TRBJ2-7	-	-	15	CASSFGRDSIYEQYF	TGTGCCAGCAGTTTTGGGCGGGACTCCATCTACGAGCAGTACTTC
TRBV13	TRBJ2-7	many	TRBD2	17	CASSSGTVAGPFYEQYF	TGTGCCAGCAGCTCGGGGACGGTAGCGGGACCATTTTACGAGCAGTACTTC
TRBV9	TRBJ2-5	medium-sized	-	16	CASSVGAGGRQETQYF	TGTGCCAGCAGCGTAGGGGCGGGCGGGCGGCAAGAGACCCAGTACTTC
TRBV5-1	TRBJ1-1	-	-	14	CASSLTGSSTEAFF	TGCGCCAGCAGCTTGACCGGGTCGTCCACTGAAGCTTTCTTT
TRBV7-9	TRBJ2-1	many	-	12	CASSPGRNEQFF	TGTGCCAGCAGCCCGGGTAGGAATGAGCAGTTCTTC
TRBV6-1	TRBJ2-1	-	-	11	CASMRNNDQFF	TGTGCCAGCATGAGAAACAATGATCAGTTCTTC
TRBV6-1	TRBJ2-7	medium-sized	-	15	CASSGTGTNLYEQYF	TGTGCCAGCAGCGGTACCGGGACAAACTTATACGAGCAGTACTTC
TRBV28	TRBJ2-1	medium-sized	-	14	CASRRTSLPYEQFF	TGTGCCAGCAGACGTACTAGCCTCCCCTATGAGCAGTTCTTC
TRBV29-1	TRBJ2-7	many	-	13	CSAVRGNSYEQYF	TGCAGCGCCGTACGGGGGAACTCCTACGAGCAGTACTTC
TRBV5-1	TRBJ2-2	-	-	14	CASIPLENIGELFF	TGCGCCAGCATCCCCCTGGAAAATATCGGGGAGCTGTTTTTT
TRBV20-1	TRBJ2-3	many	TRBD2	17	CSARGRASGTFTDTQYF	TGCAGTGCTAGAGGTCGGGCTAGCGGGACTTTTACAGATACGCAGTATTTT
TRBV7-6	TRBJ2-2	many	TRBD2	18	CASSPIGTSGRSTGELFF	TGTGCCAGCAGCCCAATAGGGACTAGCGGGCGATCCACCGGGGAGCTGTTTTTT
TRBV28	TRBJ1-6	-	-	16	CASSRGGGSYNSPLHF	TGTGCCAGCAGCCGAGGGGGGGGCTCCTATAATTCACCCCTCCACTTT
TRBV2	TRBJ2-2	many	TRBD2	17	CASSERGDQARHGELFF	TGTGCCAGCAGTGAACGGGGGGACCAAGCTCGCCACGGGGAGCTGTTTTTT
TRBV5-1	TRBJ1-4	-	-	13	CASSLPGSEKLFF	TGCGCCAGCAGCCTCCCCGGGTCGGAAAAACTGTTTTTT
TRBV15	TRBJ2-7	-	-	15	CATGRAQREFDDQYF	TGTGCCACCGGCAGAGCCCAGCGTGAGTTTGACGATCAGTACTTC
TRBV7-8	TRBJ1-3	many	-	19	CASSRYWDGTAISGNTIYF	TGTGCCAGCAGCCGATACTGGGACGGGACTGCAATTTCTGGAAACACCATATATTTT
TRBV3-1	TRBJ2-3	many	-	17	CASSQTTLGGGADTQYF	TGTGCCAGCAGCCAAACCACTTTAGGGGGCGGGGCAGATACGCAGTATTTT
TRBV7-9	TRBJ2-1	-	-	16	CASSSGKGSLGDEQFF	TGTGCCAGCAGCTCCGGGAAAGGGTCCTTGGGGGATGAGCAGTTCTTC
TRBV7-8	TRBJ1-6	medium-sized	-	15	CASSPRGTYNSPLHF	TGTGCCAGCAGCCCCCGGGGAACCTATAATTCACCCCTCCACTTT
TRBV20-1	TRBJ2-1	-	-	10	CSLFYNEQFF	TGCAGCCTATTCTACAATGAGCAGTTCTTC
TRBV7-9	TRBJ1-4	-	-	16	CASSLNPLATNEKLFF	TGTGCCAGCAGCTTAAATCCTCTAGCAACTAATGAAAAACTGTTTTTT
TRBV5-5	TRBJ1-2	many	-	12	CASSPGQRGYTF	TGTGCCAGCAGCCCCGGACAGAGGGGCTACACCTTC
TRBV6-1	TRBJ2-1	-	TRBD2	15	CASSTLAGGPYEQFF	TGTGCCAGCAGTACTCTAGCGGGAGGGCCCTATGAGCAGTTCTTC
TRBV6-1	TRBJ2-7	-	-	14	CASRGTLGEYEQYF	TGTGCCAGCAGGGGGACATTGGGCGAATACGAGCAGTACTTC
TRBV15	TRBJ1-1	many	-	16	CATSREPPGMNTEAFF	TGTGCCACCAGCAGAGAGCCCCCGGGCATGAACACTGAAGCTTTCTTT
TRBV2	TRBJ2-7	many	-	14	CASSDETATYEQYF	TGTGCCAGCAGTGATGAGACAGCGACCTACGAGCAGTACTTC
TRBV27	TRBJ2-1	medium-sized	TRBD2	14	CASSLAGGYNEQFF	TGTGCCAGCAGCCTAGCGGGAGGCTACAATGAGCAGTTCTTC
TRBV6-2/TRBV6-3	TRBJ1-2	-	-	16	CASRKELHGALYGYTF	TGTGCCAGCAGGAAAGAACTGCACGGCGCCTTGTATGGCTACACCTTC
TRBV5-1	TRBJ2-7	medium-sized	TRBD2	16	CASSSSGTSGRYEQYF	TGCGCCAGCAGTTCGTCCGGGACTAGCGGGAGGTACGAGCAGTACTTC
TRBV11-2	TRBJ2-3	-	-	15	CASNEPARETDTQYF	TGTGCCAGCAACGAACCTGCGAGGGAGACAGATACGCAGTATTTT
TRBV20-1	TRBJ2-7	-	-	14	CSASPEVFSYEQHF	TGCAGTGCTTCTCCGGAGGTCTTCTCCTACGAGCAGCACTTC
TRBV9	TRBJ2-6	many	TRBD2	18	CASSVEVASGFGANVLTF	TGTGCCAGCAGCGTAGAGGTGGCTAGCGGGTTTGGGGCCAACGTCCTGACTTTC
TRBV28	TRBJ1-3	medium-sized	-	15	CASSPNSGVGNTIYF	TGTGCCAGCAGTCCGAACAGCGGCGTTGGAAACACCATATATTTT